Reported below is one TCR beta chain. CDR1 and CDR2 (germline): WNHNN, SYGVQD (reference sequence). With 4 bases clipped from V and 0 bases from J, the junction kept 3 bases outside the gene matches. The CDR3 extends over 16 amino acids. The data were produced by immunoSEQ multiplex PCR, yet TCRdb's version contains in-frame clones alone and is incomplete. The table shows about 170,000 clones, with 82% occurring only once. This sample stems from a study of blood T cell repertoires in COVID-19. Sequencing used peripheral blood. The source of this sequence is a woman of 80 years or more with active or convalescent COVID-19. This chain connects TRBV10-1 to TRBJ2-1; 10 positions match TRBD2. The CDR3 coding sequence is TGCGCCAGCAGTGGGGGGACTAGCGCCTCCTACAATGAGCAGTTCTTC. Translated: CASSGGTSASYNEQFF.